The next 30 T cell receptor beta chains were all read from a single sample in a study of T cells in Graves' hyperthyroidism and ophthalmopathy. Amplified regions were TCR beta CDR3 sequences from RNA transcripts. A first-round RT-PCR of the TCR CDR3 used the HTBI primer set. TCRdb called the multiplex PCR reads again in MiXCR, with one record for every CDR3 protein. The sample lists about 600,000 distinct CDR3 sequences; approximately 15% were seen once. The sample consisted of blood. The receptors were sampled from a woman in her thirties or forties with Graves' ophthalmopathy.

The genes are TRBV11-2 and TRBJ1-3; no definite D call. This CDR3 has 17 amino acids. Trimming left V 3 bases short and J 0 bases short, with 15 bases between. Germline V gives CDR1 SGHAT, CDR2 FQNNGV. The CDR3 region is CASSFRLTSDSGNTIYF. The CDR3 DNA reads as TGTGCCAGCAGCTTCCGCCTGACTTCGGACTCTGGAAACACCATATATTTT. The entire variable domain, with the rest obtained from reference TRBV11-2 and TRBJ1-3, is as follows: EAGVAQSPRYKIIEKRQSVAFWCNPISGHATLYWYQQILGQGPKLLIQFQNNGVVDDSQLPKDRFSAERLKGVDSTLKIQPAKLEDSAVYLCASSFRLTSDSGNTIYFGEGSWLTVV.

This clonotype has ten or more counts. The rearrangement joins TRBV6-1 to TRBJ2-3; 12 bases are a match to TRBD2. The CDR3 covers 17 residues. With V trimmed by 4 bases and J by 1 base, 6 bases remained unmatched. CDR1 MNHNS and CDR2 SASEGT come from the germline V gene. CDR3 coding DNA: TGTGCCAGCAGTGCCCTCCTAGCGGGGGGGGGCACAGATACGCAGTATTTT. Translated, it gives CASSALLAGGGTDTQYF.

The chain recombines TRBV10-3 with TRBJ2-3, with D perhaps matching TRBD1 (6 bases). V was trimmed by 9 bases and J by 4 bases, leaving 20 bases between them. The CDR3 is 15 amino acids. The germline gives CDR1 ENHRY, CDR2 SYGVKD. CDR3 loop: CAIGIRDKEADTQYF. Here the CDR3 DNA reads TGTGCCATAGGAATCCGGGACAAGGAGGCAGATACGCAGTATTTT.

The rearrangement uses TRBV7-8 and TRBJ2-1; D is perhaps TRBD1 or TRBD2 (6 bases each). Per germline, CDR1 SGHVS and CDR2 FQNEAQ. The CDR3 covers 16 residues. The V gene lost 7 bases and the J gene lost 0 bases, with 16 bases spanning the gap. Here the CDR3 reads CASMRGGQSSYNEQFF. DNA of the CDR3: TGTGCCAGCATGAGGGGAGGACAGAGCTCCTACAATGAGCAGTTCTTC.

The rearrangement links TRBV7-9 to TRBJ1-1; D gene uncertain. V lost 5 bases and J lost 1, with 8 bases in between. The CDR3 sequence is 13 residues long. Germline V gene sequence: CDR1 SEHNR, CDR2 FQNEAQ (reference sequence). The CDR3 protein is CASSTDPNTEAFF. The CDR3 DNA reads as TGTGCCAGCAGCACCGATCCGAACACTGAAGCTTTCTTT.

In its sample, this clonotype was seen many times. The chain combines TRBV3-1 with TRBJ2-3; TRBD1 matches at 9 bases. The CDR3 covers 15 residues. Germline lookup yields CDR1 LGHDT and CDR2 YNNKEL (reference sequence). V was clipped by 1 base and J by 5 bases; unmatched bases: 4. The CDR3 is CASSQGSGQGDTQYF. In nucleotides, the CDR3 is TGTGCCAGCAGCCAAGGATCGGGACAGGGAGATACGCAGTATTTT.

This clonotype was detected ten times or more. The CDR3 region is CASRRQAADEQYF. Here the CDR3 DNA reads TGTGCCAGCAGGCGACAGGCAGCCGACGAGCAGTACTTC. The gene calls are TRBV6-2 or TRBV6-3 and TRBJ2-7, with D possibly being TRBD1 (6 bases). Germline V CDR1 and CDR2: MNHEY, SVGEGT. Trimming cost V 6 bases and J 5 bases, with 14 bases left between them. The CDR3 has 13 amino acids.

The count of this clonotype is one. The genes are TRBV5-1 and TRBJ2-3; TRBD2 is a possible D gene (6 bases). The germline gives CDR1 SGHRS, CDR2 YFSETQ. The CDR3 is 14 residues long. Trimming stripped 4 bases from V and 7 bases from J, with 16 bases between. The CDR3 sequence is CASSPGSGEYTQYF. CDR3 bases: TGCGCCAGCAGCCCTGGATCGGGAGAGTATACGCAGTATTTT.

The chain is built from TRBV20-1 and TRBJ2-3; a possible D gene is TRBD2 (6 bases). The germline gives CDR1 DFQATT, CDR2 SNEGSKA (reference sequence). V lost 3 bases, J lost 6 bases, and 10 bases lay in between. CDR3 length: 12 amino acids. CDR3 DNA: TGCAGTGCTAGCGGGAGATGGGATACGCAGTATTTT. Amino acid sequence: CSASGRWDTQYF.

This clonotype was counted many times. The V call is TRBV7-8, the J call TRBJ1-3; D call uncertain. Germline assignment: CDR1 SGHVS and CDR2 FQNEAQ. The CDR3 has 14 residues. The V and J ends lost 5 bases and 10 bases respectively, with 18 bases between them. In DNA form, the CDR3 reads TGTGCCAGCAGCGACCGGATGGCCTTAGGGACCATATATTTT. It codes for CASSDRMALGTIYF.

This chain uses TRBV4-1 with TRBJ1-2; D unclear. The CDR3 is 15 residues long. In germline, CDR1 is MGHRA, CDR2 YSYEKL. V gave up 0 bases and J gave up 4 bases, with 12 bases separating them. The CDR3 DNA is TGCGCCAGCAGCCAAGAGGTCGGCGCTCCCTATGGCTACACCTTC. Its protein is CASSQEVGAPYGYTF.

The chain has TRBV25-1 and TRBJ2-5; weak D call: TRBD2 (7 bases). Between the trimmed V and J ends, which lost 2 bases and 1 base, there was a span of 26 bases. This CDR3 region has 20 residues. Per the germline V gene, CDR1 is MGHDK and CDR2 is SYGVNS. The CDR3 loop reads CASSESDGASGTGRQETQYF. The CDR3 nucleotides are TGTGCCAGCAGTGAAAGTGATGGGGCTAGCGGAACAGGGCGCCAAGAGACCCAGTACTTC.

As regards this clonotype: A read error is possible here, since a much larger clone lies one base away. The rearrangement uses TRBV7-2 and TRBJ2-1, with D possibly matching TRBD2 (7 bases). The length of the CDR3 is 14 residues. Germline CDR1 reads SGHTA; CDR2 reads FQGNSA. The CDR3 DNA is TGTGCCAGCAGCTTAGCGGGGGGGCCCAATAAGCAGTTCTTC. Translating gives CASSLAGGPNKQFF.

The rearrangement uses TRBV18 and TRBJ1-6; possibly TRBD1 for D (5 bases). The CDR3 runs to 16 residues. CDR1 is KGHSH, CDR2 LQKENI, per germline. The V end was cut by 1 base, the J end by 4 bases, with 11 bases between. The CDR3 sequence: CASSPQEGRYNSPLHF. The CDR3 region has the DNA TGTGCCAGCTCACCACAGGAGGGACGGTATAATTCACCCCTCCACTTT.

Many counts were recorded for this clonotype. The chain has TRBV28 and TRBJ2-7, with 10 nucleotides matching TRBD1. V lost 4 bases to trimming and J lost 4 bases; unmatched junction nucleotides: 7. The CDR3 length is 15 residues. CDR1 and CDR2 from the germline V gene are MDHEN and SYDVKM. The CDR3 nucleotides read TGTGCCAGCAGTTACGGACAGGGGGAGGCTTACGAGCAGTACTTC. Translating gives CASSYGQGEAYEQYF.

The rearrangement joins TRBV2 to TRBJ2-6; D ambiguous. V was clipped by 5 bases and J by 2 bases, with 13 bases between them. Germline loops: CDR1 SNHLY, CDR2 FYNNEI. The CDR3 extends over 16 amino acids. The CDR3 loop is CASSPSHVPGANVLTF. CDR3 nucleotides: TGTGCCAGCAGTCCTTCCCATGTACCTGGGGCCAACGTCCTGACTTTC.

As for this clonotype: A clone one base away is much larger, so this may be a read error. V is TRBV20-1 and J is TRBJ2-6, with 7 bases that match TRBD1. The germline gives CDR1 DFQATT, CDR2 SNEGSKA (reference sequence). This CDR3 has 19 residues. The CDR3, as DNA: TGCAGTGCTAGAGCCCAGCCGACAGGGTTTAACTCTGGGACCAACGTCCTGACTTTC. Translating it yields CSARAQPTGFNSGTNVLTF.

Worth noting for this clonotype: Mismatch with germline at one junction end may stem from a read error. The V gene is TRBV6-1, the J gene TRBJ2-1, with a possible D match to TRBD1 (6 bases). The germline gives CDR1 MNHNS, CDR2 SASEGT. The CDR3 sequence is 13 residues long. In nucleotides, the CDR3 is TGTGCCAGCAATCAGGGGTCATACAATGAGCAGCTCTTC. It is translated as CASNQGSYNEQLF.

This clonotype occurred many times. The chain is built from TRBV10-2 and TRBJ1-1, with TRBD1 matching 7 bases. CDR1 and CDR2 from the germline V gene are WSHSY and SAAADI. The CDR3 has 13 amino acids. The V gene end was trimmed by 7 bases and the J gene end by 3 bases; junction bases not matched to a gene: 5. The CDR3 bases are TGCGCCAGCACCGGGACAGCAGACACTGAAGCTTTCTTT. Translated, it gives CASTGTADTEAFF.

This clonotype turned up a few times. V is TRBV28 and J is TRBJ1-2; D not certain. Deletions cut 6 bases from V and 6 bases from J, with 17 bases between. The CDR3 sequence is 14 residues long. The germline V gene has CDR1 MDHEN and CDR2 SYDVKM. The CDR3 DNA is TGTGCCAGCAGCCGGCCTACATGGAGGAATGGCTACACCTTC. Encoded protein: CASSRPTWRNGYTF.

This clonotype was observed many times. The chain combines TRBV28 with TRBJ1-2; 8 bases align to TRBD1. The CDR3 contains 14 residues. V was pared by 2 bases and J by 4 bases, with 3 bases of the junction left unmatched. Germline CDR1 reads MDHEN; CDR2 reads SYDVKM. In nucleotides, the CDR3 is TGTGCCAGCAGTTTACAACAGGGGGTCTATGGCTACACCTTC. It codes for CASSLQQGVYGYTF.

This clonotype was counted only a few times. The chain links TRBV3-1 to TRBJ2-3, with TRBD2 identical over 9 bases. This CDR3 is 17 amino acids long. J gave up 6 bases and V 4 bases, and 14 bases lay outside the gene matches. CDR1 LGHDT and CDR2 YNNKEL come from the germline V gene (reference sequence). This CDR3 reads CASSPGSRGGSGDTQYF. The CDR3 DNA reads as TGTGCCAGCAGCCCGGGCTCGCGGGGGGGTTCGGGGGATACGCAGTATTTT.

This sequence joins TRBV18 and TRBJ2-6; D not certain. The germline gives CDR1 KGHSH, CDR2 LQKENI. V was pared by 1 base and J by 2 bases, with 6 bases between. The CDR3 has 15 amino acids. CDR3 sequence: CASSPLDPGANVLTF. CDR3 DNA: TGTGCCAGCTCACCACTCGACCCTGGGGCCAACGTCCTGACTTTC.

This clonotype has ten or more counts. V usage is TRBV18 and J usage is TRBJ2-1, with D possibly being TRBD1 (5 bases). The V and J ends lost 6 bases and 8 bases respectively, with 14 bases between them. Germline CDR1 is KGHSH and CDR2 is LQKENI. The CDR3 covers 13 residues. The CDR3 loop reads CASSHRYDDEQFF. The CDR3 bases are TGTGCCAGCTCGCACAGGTACGACGATGAGCAGTTCTTC.

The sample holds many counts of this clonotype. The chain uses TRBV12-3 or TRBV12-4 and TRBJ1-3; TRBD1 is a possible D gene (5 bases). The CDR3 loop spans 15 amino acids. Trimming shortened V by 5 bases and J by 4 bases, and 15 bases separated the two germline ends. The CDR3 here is CASSDGANSGNTIYF. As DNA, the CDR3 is TGTGCCAGCAGTGACGGGGCTAACAGCGGAAACACCATATATTTT.

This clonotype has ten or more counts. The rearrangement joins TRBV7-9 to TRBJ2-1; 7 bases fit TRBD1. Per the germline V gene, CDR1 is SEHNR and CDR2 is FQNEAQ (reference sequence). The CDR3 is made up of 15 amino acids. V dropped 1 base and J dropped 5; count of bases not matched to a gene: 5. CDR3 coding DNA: TGTGCCAGCAGCTTAGGGGGGACAGCTAACAATGAGCAGTTCTTC. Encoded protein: CASSLGGTANNEQFF.

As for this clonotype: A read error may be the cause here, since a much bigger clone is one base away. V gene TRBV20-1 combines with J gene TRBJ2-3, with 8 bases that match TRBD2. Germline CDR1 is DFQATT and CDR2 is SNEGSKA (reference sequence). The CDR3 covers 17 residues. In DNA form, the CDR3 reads TGCAGCGTTGAATCAAACAAGGTAGCGGGAAGCTTGGATACGCAGTATTTT. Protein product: CSVESNKVAGSLDTQYF.

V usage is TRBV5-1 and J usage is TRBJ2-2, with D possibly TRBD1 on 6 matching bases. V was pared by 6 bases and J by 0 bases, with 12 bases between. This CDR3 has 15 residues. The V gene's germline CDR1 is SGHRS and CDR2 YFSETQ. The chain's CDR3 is CASTLDSSNTGELFF. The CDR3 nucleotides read TGCGCCAGCACCCTGGACAGCTCGAACACCGGGGAGCTGTTTTTT.

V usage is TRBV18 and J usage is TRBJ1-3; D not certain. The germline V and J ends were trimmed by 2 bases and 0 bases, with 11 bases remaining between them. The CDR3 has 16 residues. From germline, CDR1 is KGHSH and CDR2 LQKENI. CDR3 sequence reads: CASSPRPGFSGNTIYF. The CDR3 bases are TGTGCCAGCTCACCAAGACCGGGATTCTCTGGAAACACCATATATTTT.

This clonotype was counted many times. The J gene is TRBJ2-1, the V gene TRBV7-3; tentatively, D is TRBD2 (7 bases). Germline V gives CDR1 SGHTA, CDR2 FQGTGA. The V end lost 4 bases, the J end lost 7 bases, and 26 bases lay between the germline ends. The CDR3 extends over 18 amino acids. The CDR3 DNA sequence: TGTGCCAGCAGCTCAAGACCGCCACGGGCAGGGGAGGGGAATGAGCAGTTCTTC. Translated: CASSSRPPRAGEGNEQFF. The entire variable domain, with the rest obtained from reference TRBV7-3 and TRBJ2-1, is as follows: GAGVSQTPSNKVTEKGKYVELRCDPISGHTALYWYRQSLGQGPEFLIYFQGTGAADDSGLPNDRFFAVRPEGSVSTLKIQRTERGDSAVYLCASSSRPPRAGEGNEQFFGPGTRLTVL.